This T cell receptor (beta chain) was sequenced in a study of cytomegalovirus exposure and HLA in healthy donors. Study-wide results and caveats: Prior analysis indicated that the majority of TCR beta V segments exhibited productivity approximately 90% or approximately 30% of the time. In a later analysis, productive TCRs from donors in an Asian-associated ancestry cluster reportedly carried fewer N-insertions than the cohort mean. Later on, analysis showed that most CMV-associated TCR beta chains appeared to be HLA-restricted. Within the data, a cluster of highly shared sequence variants was likely a sequencing artifact.

A multiplex PCR was run with 60 Vbeta primers and 13 Jbeta primers. The repertoire was sequenced with immunoSEQ multiplex PCR; TCRdb's copy has only in-frame clones and lacks some. The data contain about 190,000 clones, about 12% of them singletons. This clone was recorded a few times. The target antigen is unknown. The source of this sequence is a man aged 45-65 years in good health and CMV-seropositive. The specimen was PBMCs.

CDR3 residues: CASSSTSGNTGELFF. DNA of the CDR3: TGTGCCAGCAGCTCGACATCAGGGAACACCGGGGAGCTGTTTTTT. This chain connects TRBV9 to TRBJ2-2; D is undetermined. The germline V gene has CDR1 SGDLS and CDR2 YYNGEE. V was clipped by 4 bases and J by 1 base, with 11 bases between them. The CDR3 covers 15 residues.